This is a list of T cell receptor beta chains from one sample in a study of cytomegalovirus exposure and HLA in healthy donors. Clones were sequenced by immunoSEQ multiplex PCR, and TCRdb holds only the in-frame ones, with some missing. The data show nearly 95,000 clones, around 8% seen once. The sequenced sample consisted of PBMCs. These receptors were collected from a man aged 45-60 years in good health and CMV-seronegative. The CDR3 runs from the conserved cysteine through the conserved F or W. The order of the fields is CDR3 protein, CDR3 DNA, D gene, V gene, J gene, clone size. The D gene is left open where the match is weak. A row's size may be missing; if present it is once, few, many or a size class.

cdr3_aa: CAWSPIGTPETQYF; cdr3_nt: TGTGCCTGGAGTCCGATCGGGACTCCGGAGACCCAGTACTTC; d_call: -; v_call: TRBV30; j_call: TRBJ2-5; clone_size: -
cdr3_aa: CASSLWVSGGGTDTQYF; cdr3_nt: TGTGCCAGCAGCTTGTGGGTTAGCGGGGGTGGGACAGATACGCAGTATTTT; d_call: TRBD2; v_call: TRBV5-4; j_call: TRBJ2-3; clone_size: -
cdr3_aa: CASSPGGNGNTQYF; cdr3_nt: TGTGCCAGCAGCCCGGGAGGGAACGGGAATACGCAGTATTTT; d_call: TRBD2; v_call: TRBV11-3; j_call: TRBJ2-3; clone_size: -
cdr3_aa: CATSRAQGWSEAFF; cdr3_nt: TGTGCCACCAGCAGAGCTCAGGGTTGGTCTGAAGCTTTCTTT; d_call: -; v_call: TRBV15; j_call: TRBJ1-1; clone_size: -
cdr3_aa: CASSGRDRSTDTQYF; cdr3_nt: TGTGCCAGCAGCGGCCGGGACAGGAGCACAGATACGCAGTATTTT; d_call: TRBD1; v_call: TRBV7-9; j_call: TRBJ2-3; clone_size: -
cdr3_aa: CASSGGTSGSYEQYF; cdr3_nt: TGTGCCAGCAGTGGCGGGACTAGCGGGAGCTACGAGCAGTACTTC; d_call: TRBD2; v_call: TRBV2; j_call: TRBJ2-7; clone_size: few
cdr3_aa: CASRSGGNLYNEQFF; cdr3_nt: TGTGCCAGCCGAAGCGGGGGGAATCTTTACAATGAGCAGTTCTTC; d_call: TRBD2; v_call: TRBV19; j_call: TRBJ2-1; clone_size: -
cdr3_aa: CASSPVAGGLIEQYF; cdr3_nt: TGTGCCAGCAGCCCCGTAGCGGGAGGGCTGATCGAGCAGTACTTC; d_call: TRBD2; v_call: TRBV7-6; j_call: TRBJ2-7; clone_size: few
cdr3_aa: CASSPRGSYGYTF; cdr3_nt: TGTGCCAGCAGCCCGAGGGGGTCTTATGGCTACACCTTC; d_call: -; v_call: TRBV5-4; j_call: TRBJ1-2; clone_size: -
cdr3_aa: CASRRTGSEELFF; cdr3_nt: TGTGCCAGCAGGCGGACAGGGAGTGAAGAACTGTTTTTT; d_call: TRBD1; v_call: TRBV7-6; j_call: TRBJ1-4; clone_size: few
cdr3_aa: CASSATGGQNTEAFF; cdr3_nt: TGTGCCAGCAGTGCCACAGGGGGTCAGAACACTGAAGCTTTCTTT; d_call: TRBD1; v_call: TRBV6-5; j_call: TRBJ1-1; clone_size: -
cdr3_aa: CASRRGGQETQYF; cdr3_nt: TGTGCCAGCCGTCGTGGAGGCCAAGAGACCCAGTACTTC; d_call: -; v_call: TRBV2; j_call: TRBJ2-5; clone_size: few
cdr3_aa: CATSSPWTGILSGANVLTF; cdr3_nt: TGTGCCACCAGCAGCCCCTGGACAGGGATTCTCTCTGGGGCCAACGTCCTGACTTTC; d_call: TRBD1; v_call: TRBV15; j_call: TRBJ2-6; clone_size: -
cdr3_aa: CASRVGQGARTDTQYF; cdr3_nt: TGTGCCAGCAGGGTAGGACAGGGGGCTAGAACAGATACGCAGTATTTT; d_call: TRBD1; v_call: TRBV2; j_call: TRBJ2-3; clone_size: -
cdr3_aa: CASSSSSVVEQFF; cdr3_nt: TGTGCCAGCAGTTCCTCTAGCGTCGTAGAGCAGTTCTTC; d_call: -; v_call: TRBV27; j_call: TRBJ2-1; clone_size: few
cdr3_aa: CASSGTSGRYGTDTQYF; cdr3_nt: TGTGCCAGTTCCGGGACTAGCGGGAGGTACGGCACAGATACGCAGTATTTT; d_call: TRBD2; v_call: TRBV2; j_call: TRBJ2-3; clone_size: -
cdr3_aa: CASRRRTGYEQYF; cdr3_nt: TGTGCCAGCAGACGAAGGACAGGTTACGAGCAGTACTTC; d_call: TRBD1; v_call: TRBV6-5; j_call: TRBJ2-7; clone_size: -
cdr3_aa: CASSPGSWDEQFF; cdr3_nt: TGTGCCAGCTCTCCCGGGTCATGGGATGAGCAGTTCTTC; d_call: -; v_call: TRBV18; j_call: TRBJ2-1; clone_size: few
cdr3_aa: CATLAGGGNEQFF; cdr3_nt: TGTGCCACCTTAGCGGGAGGGGGGAATGAGCAGTTCTTC; d_call: TRBD2; v_call: TRBV15; j_call: TRBJ2-1; clone_size: few
cdr3_aa: CASSLAGTGRNEQFF; cdr3_nt: TGCGCCAGCAGCTTGGCAGGGACAGGTCGGAATGAGCAGTTCTTC; d_call: TRBD1; v_call: TRBV5-1; j_call: TRBJ2-1; clone_size: -
cdr3_aa: CASSYRGNEQFF; cdr3_nt: TGTGCCAGCAGTTACAGGGGAAATGAGCAGTTCTTC; d_call: TRBD1; v_call: TRBV7-6; j_call: TRBJ2-1; clone_size: -
cdr3_aa: CASSSPLRDGTQYF; cdr3_nt: TGTGCCAGCAGTTCCCCTCTCAGGGATGGTACGCAGTATTTT; d_call: -; v_call: TRBV28; j_call: TRBJ2-3; clone_size: once
cdr3_aa: CASSLGGLAGEAQYF; cdr3_nt: TGTGCCAGCAGCTTGGGGGGGTTAGCGGGAGAGGCGCAGTATTTT; d_call: TRBD2; v_call: TRBV5-6; j_call: TRBJ2-3; clone_size: -
cdr3_aa: CASDTGGAGTPLHF; cdr3_nt: TGTGCCAGCGATACAGGTGGGGCTGGCACACCCCTCCACTTT; d_call: -; v_call: TRBV6-1; j_call: TRBJ1-6; clone_size: -
cdr3_aa: CASSHGTAFQETQYF; cdr3_nt: TGTGCCAGCAGCCACGGGACAGCCTTCCAAGAGACCCAGTACTTC; d_call: TRBD1; v_call: TRBV5-6; j_call: TRBJ2-5; clone_size: -
cdr3_aa: CASSHVLAGDPYEQYF; cdr3_nt: TGTGCCAGCAGCCATGTACTAGCGGGAGACCCTTACGAGCAGTACTTC; d_call: TRBD2; v_call: TRBV4-2; j_call: TRBJ2-7; clone_size: few
cdr3_aa: CASSEPLQGKAFF; cdr3_nt: TGCGCCAGCAGTGAGCCGTTACAGGGTAAAGCTTTCTTT; d_call: -; v_call: TRBV10-1; j_call: TRBJ1-1; clone_size: -
cdr3_aa: CASSVEGLENSPLHF; cdr3_nt: TGTGCCAGCAGTGTTGAGGGCTTGGAAAACTCACCCCTCCACTTT; d_call: -; v_call: TRBV6-1; j_call: TRBJ1-6; clone_size: -
cdr3_aa: CASSQGTGGWDTEAFF; cdr3_nt: TGCGCCAGCAGTCAAGGGACAGGGGGCTGGGACACTGAAGCTTTCTTT; d_call: TRBD1; v_call: TRBV23-1; j_call: TRBJ1-1; clone_size: -
cdr3_aa: CASSSPGGEQYF; cdr3_nt: TGTGCCAGCAGCTCCCCCGGGGGCGAGCAGTACTTC; d_call: -; v_call: TRBV7-3; j_call: TRBJ2-7; clone_size: few
cdr3_aa: CASSLGQGIVGYTF; cdr3_nt: TGTGCCAGCAGCCTCGGACAGGGGATCGTAGGCTACACCTTC; d_call: TRBD1; v_call: TRBV7-2; j_call: TRBJ1-2; clone_size: -
cdr3_aa: CASSRAVQGAYEQYF; cdr3_nt: TGTGCCAGCAGCCGAGCGGTACAGGGGGCCTACGAGCAGTACTTC; d_call: TRBD1; v_call: TRBV6-6; j_call: TRBJ2-7; clone_size: few
cdr3_aa: CASSVALTGGGGYTF; cdr3_nt: TGCGCCAGCAGCGTGGCTTTGACAGGGGGCGGCGGCTACACCTTC; d_call: TRBD1; v_call: TRBV5-1; j_call: TRBJ1-2; clone_size: few
cdr3_aa: CASSVAGTGELFF; cdr3_nt: TGTGCCAGCAGCGTAGCGGGGACCGGGGAGCTGTTTTTT; d_call: -; v_call: TRBV9; j_call: TRBJ2-2; clone_size: few
cdr3_aa: CASSPGLAGGTDTQYF; cdr3_nt: TGCGCCAGCAGCCCGGGACTAGCGGGGGGGACGGATACGCAGTATTTT; d_call: TRBD2; v_call: TRBV5-1; j_call: TRBJ2-3; clone_size: few
cdr3_aa: CASSRDRGDYGYTF; cdr3_nt: TGTGCCAGCTCGCGGGACAGGGGGGACTATGGCTACACCTTC; d_call: TRBD1; v_call: TRBV18; j_call: TRBJ1-2; clone_size: few
cdr3_aa: CASSQGPQGGYEQYF; cdr3_nt: TGCGCCAGCAGCCAAGGTCCCCAGGGGGGCTACGAGCAGTACTTC; d_call: -; v_call: TRBV4-1; j_call: TRBJ2-7; clone_size: -
cdr3_aa: CASRTLYGDTQYF; cdr3_nt: TGCGCCAGCAGAACTCTCTACGGAGATACGCAGTATTTT; d_call: -; v_call: TRBV5-1; j_call: TRBJ2-3; clone_size: few
cdr3_aa: CASSLTGTRTLQPQHF; cdr3_nt: TGTGCCAGCAGCTTAACAGGGACCCGAACGTTGCAGCCCCAGCATTTT; d_call: -; v_call: TRBV5-8; j_call: TRBJ1-5; clone_size: few
cdr3_aa: CASSLTPSGRPGENEQFF; cdr3_nt: TGCGCCAGCAGCTTGACCCCTAGCGGGAGGCCAGGCGAAAATGAGCAGTTCTTC; d_call: TRBD2; v_call: TRBV5-1; j_call: TRBJ2-1; clone_size: few
cdr3_aa: CASSSLRGRSGGYNEQFF; cdr3_nt: TGTGCCAGCAGTTCCCTAAGGGGGAGGAGCGGGGGGTACAATGAGCAGTTCTTC; d_call: TRBD2; v_call: TRBV28; j_call: TRBJ2-1; clone_size: -
cdr3_aa: CASSLPLAGEVGEQYF; cdr3_nt: TGTGCCAGCAGCTTACCTCTGGCGGGAGAAGTAGGGGAGCAGTACTTC; d_call: TRBD2; v_call: TRBV5-4; j_call: TRBJ2-7; clone_size: -
cdr3_aa: CASSRDSPYEQYF; cdr3_nt: TGTGCCAGCAGTCGGGACAGCCCCTACGAGCAGTACTTC; d_call: TRBD1; v_call: TRBV6-5; j_call: TRBJ2-7; clone_size: few
cdr3_aa: CASSLGQNTGELFF; cdr3_nt: TGTGCCAGCAGCTTAGGACAGAACACCGGGGAGCTGTTTTTT; d_call: -; v_call: TRBV7-3; j_call: TRBJ2-2; clone_size: few
cdr3_aa: CASSELGQGSYEQYF; cdr3_nt: TGTGCCAGCAGCGAGTTGGGACAGGGGTCCTACGAGCAGTACTTC; d_call: TRBD1; v_call: TRBV6-1; j_call: TRBJ2-7; clone_size: -
cdr3_aa: CASSIVSRRPGNTIYF; cdr3_nt: TGTGCCAGTAGTATTGTGTCGAGGAGACCCGGAAACACCATATATTTT; d_call: -; v_call: TRBV19; j_call: TRBJ1-3; clone_size: few
cdr3_aa: CASSSGQGWTGELFF; cdr3_nt: TGTGCCAGCAGCTCAGGACAGGGTTGGACCGGGGAGCTGTTTTTT; d_call: TRBD1; v_call: TRBV7-8; j_call: TRBJ2-2; clone_size: -
cdr3_aa: CASSLYSGRAGTGELFF; cdr3_nt: TGTGCCAGCAGTTTATATAGCGGGAGGGCCGGCACCGGGGAGCTGTTTTTT; d_call: TRBD2; v_call: TRBV28; j_call: TRBJ2-2; clone_size: -
cdr3_aa: CASSQAVQSNQPQHF; cdr3_nt: TGCGCCAGCAGCCAAGCTGTTCAGAGCAATCAGCCCCAGCATTTT; d_call: -; v_call: TRBV4-1; j_call: TRBJ1-5; clone_size: few
cdr3_aa: CASSLQGVSGNTIYF; cdr3_nt: TGTGCCAGCAGCTTACAGGGGGTATCAGGAAACACCATATATTTT; d_call: TRBD1; v_call: TRBV5-4; j_call: TRBJ1-3; clone_size: few
cdr3_aa: CASSRLDRGHGYTF; cdr3_nt: TGTGCCAGCAGCCGGCTAGACAGGGGGCACGGCTACACCTTC; d_call: TRBD1; v_call: TRBV6-5; j_call: TRBJ1-2; clone_size: few
cdr3_aa: CASSLGTGAYEQYF; cdr3_nt: TGTGCCAGCAGTTTGGGGACAGGGGCCTACGAGCAGTACTTC; d_call: TRBD1; v_call: TRBV27; j_call: TRBJ2-7; clone_size: -
cdr3_aa: CASSQDTSGGNEQFF; cdr3_nt: TGTGCCAGCAGCCAAGATACGAGCGGGGGAAATGAGCAGTTCTTC; d_call: TRBD2; v_call: TRBV4-2; j_call: TRBJ2-1; clone_size: few
cdr3_aa: CASSPNHWTGRETQYF; cdr3_nt: TGTGCCAGTAGTCCCAATCACTGGACAGGGCGGGAGACCCAGTACTTC; d_call: TRBD1; v_call: TRBV19; j_call: TRBJ2-5; clone_size: -